A selection of T cell receptor beta chains follows, all from one sample in a study of T cell responses to AZD1222 COVID-19 vaccine. Sequencing was performed with immunoSEQ multiplex PCR; in TCRdb, only in-frame clones are kept and a portion is missing. Of roughly 120,000 clones in the sample, about 90% were seen once. Sequenced material: peripheral blood, taken 28 days after the second AZD1222 dose. These receptors were obtained from an adult who received the AZD1222 COVID-19 vaccine. Each CDR3 is given with its conserved first and last residue.

j_call: TRBJ2-3; v_call: TRBV18; cdr3_aa: CASSPPSRGTDTQYF
j_call: TRBJ1-1; v_call: TRBV5-1; cdr3_aa: CASSRQENTEAFF
j_call: TRBJ2-2; v_call: TRBV14; cdr3_aa: CASSQGLGLALTGELFF
j_call: TRBJ2-5; v_call: TRBV18; cdr3_aa: CASSPGGGETQYF
j_call: TRBJ2-7; v_call: TRBV19; cdr3_aa: CASSNGPETSYEQYF
j_call: TRBJ2-3; v_call: TRBV28; cdr3_aa: CASSLIGGGPDTQYF
j_call: TRBJ1-2; v_call: TRBV6-1; cdr3_aa: CASSEVQGSGYTF
j_call: TRBJ1-1; v_call: TRBV3-1/TRBV3-2; cdr3_aa: CASSQKRQAPEAFF
j_call: TRBJ2-7; v_call: TRBV28; cdr3_aa: CASSSAQDRGLFGEQYF
j_call: TRBJ2-3; v_call: TRBV11-2; cdr3_aa: CASSNPSTRTDTQYF
j_call: TRBJ1-4; v_call: TRBV27; cdr3_aa: CASSLYRKLFF
j_call: TRBJ1-2; v_call: TRBV12-3/TRBV12-4; cdr3_aa: CASSLGQSYGYTF
j_call: TRBJ1-4; v_call: TRBV25-1; cdr3_aa: CASRESEKLFF
j_call: TRBJ1-1; v_call: TRBV3-1/TRBV3-2; cdr3_aa: CASSQGKVPEAFF
j_call: TRBJ2-4; v_call: TRBV19; cdr3_aa: CASSIVGPNIQYF
j_call: TRBJ2-1; v_call: TRBV5-1; cdr3_aa: CASSLGREHNEQFF
j_call: TRBJ2-7; v_call: TRBV12-3/TRBV12-4; cdr3_aa: CASSASRVGLRYF
j_call: TRBJ2-5; v_call: TRBV2; cdr3_aa: CASSEASGSRETQYF
j_call: TRBJ2-7; v_call: TRBV7-9; cdr3_aa: CASGYEQYF
j_call: TRBJ1-2; v_call: TRBV28; cdr3_aa: CASSYRGGYGYTF
j_call: TRBJ2-2; v_call: TRBV3-1/TRBV3-2; cdr3_aa: CASSQAQRELFF
j_call: TRBJ1-1; v_call: TRBV6-1; cdr3_aa: CASSERQGRTEAFF
j_call: TRBJ1-1; v_call: TRBV6-6; cdr3_aa: CASSYSQAGAATEAFF
j_call: TRBJ1-6; v_call: TRBV2; cdr3_aa: CASLFSGTDNSPLHF
j_call: TRBJ1-1; v_call: TRBV7-6; cdr3_aa: CASARDLNTEAFF
j_call: TRBJ1-5; v_call: TRBV24-1; cdr3_aa: CATSDSRTGGSQPQHF
j_call: TRBJ1-4; v_call: TRBV19; cdr3_aa: CASRRSPGAGGDEKLFF
j_call: TRBJ2-1; v_call: TRBV21-1; cdr3_aa: CASSKEGTGTYNEQFF
j_call: TRBJ2-5; v_call: TRBV9; cdr3_aa: CASSVVPRETQYF
j_call: TRBJ1-2; v_call: TRBV2; cdr3_aa: CASSELINANYGYTF
j_call: TRBJ2-7; v_call: TRBV27; cdr3_aa: CASKRTPGETYEQYF
j_call: TRBJ2-5; v_call: TRBV5-4; cdr3_aa: CASSKGQGSTETQYF